The 23 T cell receptor beta chains presented below share a single source sample, sequenced in a study of T cells in Graves' hyperthyroidism and ophthalmopathy. The TCR beta CDR3 regions underwent amplification using RNA transcripts as the source. TCR CDR3 regions were first amplified by RT-PCR with HTBI primers. TCRdb re-called the multiplex PCR reads through MiXCR, storing one row per CDR3 protein. The sample includes some 500,000 distinct CDR3 sequences, approximately 15% seen only once; the top ten take around 17%. Sequencing used blood. These receptors all come from a woman under 30 with Graves' hyperthyroidism.

This clonotype was seen more than once but under ten times. The genes are TRBV20-1 and TRBJ2-2, with TRBD2 matching 8 bases. The CDR3 runs 13 residues. CDR1 and CDR2 (germline): DFQATT, SNEGSKA (reference sequence). With 2 bases clipped from V and 4 bases from J, the junction kept 0 bases outside the gene matches. The CDR3 is CSARSGSTGELFF. The DNA for the CDR3 is TGCAGTGCTAGAAGCGGGAGCACCGGGGAGCTGTTTTTT.

V usage is TRBV5-4 and J usage is TRBJ2-2, with D unresolved. This CDR3 is built from 15 residues. V was clipped by 5 bases and J by 5 bases, with 16 bases between them. Germline lookup yields CDR1 SGHNT and CDR2 YYREEE (reference sequence). CDR3: CASSYGFDETGELFF. CDR3 DNA: TGTGCCAGCAGTTATGGGTTCGACGAGACCGGGGAGCTGTTTTTT.

Note on this clonotype: An end of the junction differs from the germline gene, which may be a read error. The rearrangement links TRBV12-3 or TRBV12-4 to TRBJ2-3; 7 positions agree with TRBD1. CDR3 length: 16 residues. The CDR3 DNA follows: TGTGCCACCAGTGATTGGGGACAGTCTAGCACAGATACGCAGTATTTT. Protein product: CATSDWGQSSTDTQYF.

The sample holds many counts of this clonotype. The V gene is TRBV5-4, the J gene TRBJ2-5, with 9 bases identical to TRBD1. CDR3 size: 14 residues. The germline CDR1 and CDR2 sequences are SGHNT and YYREEE (reference sequence). The ends lost 0 bases at V and 5 bases at J; junction bases unmatched: 2. The CDR3 nucleotides are TGTGCCAGCAGCTTGGGACAGGGGGTCGAGACCCAGTACTTC. This gives the protein CASSLGQGVETQYF. Full variable domain (rest looked up from reference TRBV5-4 and TRBJ2-5): ETGVTQSPTHLIKTRGQQVTLRCSSQSGHNTVSWYQQALGQGPQFIFQYYREEENGRGNFPPRFSGLQFPNYSSELNVNALELDDSALYLCASSLGQGVETQYFGPGTRLLVL.

This clonotype was seen many times. This chain uses TRBV5-1 with TRBJ1-1; D is ambiguous. The CDR3 has 14 residues. Trimming removed 2 bases at V and 3 bases at J, with 11 bases between. Germline CDR1 and CDR2: SGHRS and YFSETQ. The CDR3 region has the DNA TGCGCCAGCAGCTTTACCCCGAAGGACACTGAAGCTTTCTTT. Translation: CASSFTPKDTEAFF.

This clonotype showed up many times. The rearrangement uses TRBV7-9 and TRBJ2-7; TRBD1 might be the D (6 bases). The V gene lost 3 bases and the J gene lost 2 bases, with 14 bases spanning the gap. Germline CDR1 and CDR2: SEHNR and FQNEAQ (reference sequence). This CDR3 has 15 amino acids. Here the CDR3 DNA reads TGTGCCAGCAGCTTTTCTGGACAGTATCCCTACGAGCAGTACTTC. Protein sequence: CASSFSGQYPYEQYF.

The sample holds many counts of this clonotype. The V call is TRBV11-2, the J call TRBJ2-7, with no clear D. Trimming removed 1 base from V and 6 bases from J, with 4 bases in between. Germline CDR1 is SGHAT and CDR2 is FQNNGV. The CDR3 contains 11 residues. Here the CDR3 reads CASSLGLEQYF. CDR3 nucleotide sequence: TGTGCCAGCAGCTTAGGACTCGAGCAGTACTTC.

V and J are TRBV11-3 and TRBJ2-5; 12 bases match TRBD2. The V gene's germline CDR1 is SGHNT and CDR2 YENEEA. The V and J ends lost 1 base and 5 bases, in that order; junction bases with no gene match: 5. The CDR3 sequence is 16 residues long. Here the CDR3 DNA reads TGTGCCAGCAGCTTAGGTACCCTAGCGGGAGGGGAGACCCAGTACTTC. Protein sequence: CASSLGTLAGGETQYF.

This clonotype was seen many times. This chain uses TRBV28 with TRBJ2-3, with a weak D call TRBD2 (5 bases). The CDR3 covers 15 residues. From germline, CDR1 is MDHEN and CDR2 SYDVKM. Between the trimmed V and J ends, which lost 6 bases and 3 bases, there was a span of 16 bases. CDR3 region: CASRPRGLLTDTQYF. DNA of the CDR3: TGTGCCAGCAGACCCAGAGGACTGCTAACAGATACGCAGTATTTT.

The chain recombines TRBV6-5 with TRBJ1-5; the D is unclear. The CDR3 covers 12 residues. The germline V gene encodes CDR1 MNHEY and CDR2 SVGAGI. V lost 0 bases and J 11 bases, leaving 8 bases between the germline ends. The DNA for the CDR3 is TGTGCCAGCAGTTACTCCGGATCGGCCCAGCATTTT. Translating gives CASSYSGSAQHF.

This clonotype appeared many times. The chain combines TRBV20-1 with TRBJ2-1, with D unclear. V shed 3 bases and J shed 2 bases, with 11 bases lying between them. Germline V gene data show CDR1 as DFQATT and CDR2 as SNEGSKA (reference sequence). The CDR3 consists of 14 residues. DNA of the CDR3: TGCAGTGCTAGGAAGGTCTCCACCTACAATGAGCAGTTCTTC. Encoded protein: CSARKVSTYNEQFF.

This clonotype appeared many times. V usage is TRBV18 and J usage is TRBJ1-2; D remains unclear. Germline-derived CDR1 and CDR2 are KGHSH and LQKENI. This CDR3 region has 14 residues. The V end was cut by 2 bases, the J end by 2 bases, with 9 bases between. The CDR3 loop is CASSPWPENYGYTF. The DNA of the CDR3 is TGTGCCAGCTCACCATGGCCCGAAAACTATGGCTACACCTTC. Full variable domain (rest looked up from reference TRBV18 and TRBJ1-2): NAGVMQNPRHLVRRRGQEARLRCSPMKGHSHVYWYRQLPEEGLKFMVYLQKENIIDESGMPKERFSAEFPKEGPSILRIQQVVRGDSAAYFCASSPWPENYGYTFGSGTRLTVV.

Notes on this clonotype: A much larger clone sits a single nucleotide away, making a read error possible. The chain has TRBV11-2 and TRBJ2-3; D not resolved. The last part of the DNA fits TRBJ1-5 better; the J call may be wrong. The CDR3 is 14 amino acids. Germline V gene lookup returns CDR1 SGHAT and CDR2 FQNNGV. The CDR3 reads CASTKGYSTDTQHF. The CDR3, as DNA: TGTGCCAGCACAAAAGGATACAGCACAGATACGCAGCATTTT.

This clonotype was picked up a small number of times. The chain recombines TRBV20-1 with TRBJ2-7; maybe TRBD1 (5 bases). CDR3 length: 12 amino acids. Per the germline V gene, CDR1 is DFQATT and CDR2 is SNEGSKA (reference sequence). The germline V and J ends were trimmed by 0 bases and 7 bases, with 10 bases remaining between them. The CDR3 loop is CSARDKGIEQYF. The CDR3 bases are TGCAGTGCTAGAGATAAGGGGATTGAGCAGTACTTC.

This clonotype was recorded at least ten times. The chain combines TRBV7-9 with TRBJ1-1; a possible D gene is TRBD1 (6 bases). This CDR3 is 14 amino acids long. CDR1 and CDR2 from the germline V gene are SEHNR and FQNEAQ (reference sequence). V gave up 4 bases and J gave up 1 base, with 10 bases separating them. The DNA for the CDR3 is TGTGCCAGCAGCTCCCGGACAGAGAACACTGAAGCTTTCTTT. Residues: CASSSRTENTEAFF.

The V gene is TRBV7-2, the J gene TRBJ1-1, with TRBD1 matching over 7 bases. V gave up 4 bases and J gave up 4 bases; unmatched junction bases: 9. CDR1 SGHTA and CDR2 FQGNSA come from the germline V gene. This CDR3 is 15 amino acids long. CDR3 coding DNA: TGTGCCAGCAGCTCTGGAGGGGGCGGTTCCACTGAAGCTTTCTTT. Amino acid sequence: CASSSGGGGSTEAFF. The full variable domain, in which reference TRBV7-2 and TRBJ1-1 provide the parts outside the CDR3, is GAGVSQSPSNKVTEKGKDVELRCDPISGHTALYWYRQSLGQGLEFLIYFQGNSAPDKSGLPSDRFSAERTGGSVSTLTIQRTQQEDSAVYLCASSSGGGGSTEAFFGQGTRLTVV.

This clonotype has just a few counts. The V call is TRBV5-6, the J call TRBJ1-2; D might be TRBD1 (5 bases). Germline lookup yields CDR1 SGHDT and CDR2 YYEEEE. The CDR3 has 14 residues. V was pared by 3 bases and J by 4 bases, with 13 bases between. CDR3 bases: TGTGCCAGCAGCTCTCTAGACAGCTTCTATGGCTACACCTTC. Protein sequence: CASSSLDSFYGYTF.

There are many counts of this clonotype. The rearrangement links TRBV30 to TRBJ2-1; 15 bases match TRBD2. The V gene's germline CDR1 is GTSNPN and CDR2 SVGIG (reference sequence). V lost 4 bases, J lost 2 bases, and 18 bases stayed unmatched. The CDR3 is 21 residues long. As DNA, the CDR3 is TGTGCCTGGACCCCTCGGCCGGGACTAGCGGGAGGCGGGGGCACCTACAATGAGCAGTTCTTC. Protein product: CAWTPRPGLAGGGGTYNEQFF.

The gene calls are TRBV11-2 and TRBJ1-2; TRBD1 aligns across 8 bases. Germline CDR1 is SGHAT and CDR2 is FQNNGV. The CDR3 is 13 residues long. J lost 7 bases, V lost 5 bases, and 6 bases had no gene match. This CDR3 is CASSQTGVSGYTF. In DNA form, the CDR3 reads TGTGCCAGCAGCCAGACAGGGGTGTCTGGCTACACCTTC.

With regard to this clonotype: A much larger clone differs from this one at a single base, so this may be a read error. The genes are TRBV2 and TRBJ2-4; D ambiguous. The germline V gene has CDR1 SNHLY and CDR2 FYNNEI. The CDR3 spans 17 residues. Trimming cost V 2 bases and J 1 base, with 15 bases left between them. The CDR3 DNA sequence: TGTGCCAGCAGTGAATGGTACCCCCCCGGGGCCAAAAACATTCAGTACTTC. This encodes CASSEWYPPGAKNIQYF.

This chain connects TRBV4-1 to TRBJ1-1, with D possibly TRBD1 on 6 matching bases. Between the trimmed V and J ends, which lost 4 bases and 2 bases, there was a span of 14 bases. CDR1 and CDR2 from the germline V gene are MGHRA and YSYEKL. The CDR3 covers 15 residues. The CDR3 loop is CASSPNNRVNTEAFF. In DNA form, the CDR3 reads TGCGCCAGCAGCCCAAATAACAGGGTTAACACTGAAGCTTTCTTT.

As regards this clonotype: Mismatch with germline at one junction end may stem from a read error. The chain uses TRBV7-3 and TRBJ1-1; possibly TRBD1 for D (6 bases). This CDR3 is built from 13 residues. Looked up from germline, CDR1 is SGHTA and CDR2 is FQGTGA. The CDR3 coding sequence is TGTGCCGGCAGCGCACAGGGTAACACTGAAGCTTTCTTT. Protein product: CAGSAQGNTEAFF.

The rearrangement joins TRBV13 to TRBJ1-2; D remains ambiguous. Deletions cut 5 bases from V and 0 bases from J, with 13 bases between. CDR3 length equals 15 residues. Germline V lookup: CDR1 PRHDT, CDR2 FYEKMQ (reference sequence). The CDR3 is CASSPHGGTNYGYTF. DNA for the CDR3: TGTGCCAGCAGCCCACACGGAGGGACTAACTATGGCTACACCTTC.